These 8 T cell receptor beta chains originate from one sample sequenced in a study of naive and memory T cell subsets. General study results and limits: Naive repertoires, especially CD8, held a few larger clonotypes, possibly memory cells re-expressing CD45RA.

The antigens for these receptors are not known. Two oligonucleotides, mixed equimolar, formed the beta constant-region primer covering TRBC1 and TRBC2. Nested alpha and beta constant-region primers with the SP2 primer drove four PCR rounds on ligated cDNA. TCRdb re-called the UMI-ligation and nested PCR reads with MiXCR, one entry per CDR3 protein. The sample holds roughly 100,000 distinct CDR3 sequences, 10% to 12% seen once. The sequenced sample was naive CD4+ T cells from blood. The receptors shown here come from a human donor in good health.

This clonotype has more than one count but fewer than ten. This chain links TRBV29-1 with TRBJ1-1, with D perhaps TRBD1 (5 bases). In germline, CDR1 is SQVTM, CDR2 ANQGSEA. The V end was cut by 3 bases, the J end by 0 bases, with 17 bases between. This CDR3 comprises 16 residues. The CDR3 DNA follows: TGCAGCGTTGATGGGTACCCAGGGATTATGAACACTGAAGCTTTCTTT. Translation: CSVDGYPGIMNTEAFF. Full variable domain (remainder filled in from reference TRBV29-1 and TRBJ1-1): SAVISQKPSRDICQRGTSLTIQCQVDSQVTMMFWYRQQPGQSLTLIATANQGSEATYESGFVIDKFPISRPNLTFSTLTVSNMSPEDSSIYLCSVDGYPGIMNTEAFFGQGTRLTVV.

As regards this clonotype: This may be a read error: a much more frequent sequence differs by one nucleotide. The rearrangement joins TRBV5-6 to TRBJ2-1; D unresolved. The CDR3 length is 11 residues. V lost 2 bases to trimming and J lost 12 bases, with 9 bases between them. From germline, CDR1 is SGHDT and CDR2 YYEEEE. As DNA, the CDR3 is TGTGCCAGCAGCTTTCAGTATGGGCAGTTCTTC. Residues: CASSFQYGQFF.

The rearrangement uses TRBV28 and TRBJ1-5, with a possible D match to TRBD1 (6 bases). Germline-derived CDR1 and CDR2 are MDHEN and SYDVKM. This CDR3 is built from 14 residues. The ends were cut back, 10 bases at V and 2 bases at J, with 15 bases in the middle. The CDR3 reads CATNRAGGNQPQHF. CDR3 nucleotides: TGTGCCACCAACAGGGCGGGGGGCAATCAGCCCCAGCATTTT.

This clonotype was seen at least ten times. The rearrangement joins TRBV6-2 or TRBV6-3 to TRBJ2-3, with D uncertain. This CDR3 is 11 amino acids long. The V gene lost 5 bases and the J gene lost 2 bases, with 2 bases spanning the gap. CDR1 and CDR2 (germline): MNHEY, SVGEGT. The CDR3 here is CASSDTDTQYF. CDR3 bases: TGTGCCAGCAGTGACACAGATACGCAGTATTTT.

In regard to this clonotype: A much more abundant neighbour one base away suggests this may be a read error. The rearrangement uses TRBV2 and TRBJ2-1; perhaps TRBD1 as D (6 bases). V was shortened by 6 bases and J by 4 bases, with 10 bases between the two germline ends. Per the germline V gene, CDR1 is SNHLY and CDR2 is FYNNEI. This CDR3 is 13 amino acids long. The CDR3 DNA reads as TGTGCCAGCAGGAAAAGGGGGTACAATGAGCAGTTCTTC. The encoded protein is CASRKRGYNEQFF.

This clonotype has more than one count but fewer than ten. V gene TRBV19 combines with J gene TRBJ1-2; TRBD1 aligns across 7 bases. The germline V gene encodes CDR1 LNHDA and CDR2 SQIVND (reference sequence). The CDR3 consists of 14 residues. V was clipped by 3 bases and J by 4 bases; unmatched bases: 5. CDR3 nucleotides: TGTGCCAGTAGTATGGACAGGCTCGGCTATGGCTACACCTTC. Amino acid sequence: CASSMDRLGYGYTF.

The V and J genes are TRBV5-1 and TRBJ2-1, with TRBD2 matching over 9 bases. Germline CDR1 reads SGHRS; CDR2 reads YFSETQ. CDR3 size: 14 residues. After removal of 4 bases from V and 9 bases from J, the junction contained 8 bases not matched to a gene. CDR3 coding DNA: TGCGCCAGCAGCGAGCGGGAGGTTCAGGGTGAGCAGTTCTTC. Protein sequence: CASSEREVQGEQFF.

This rearrangement joins TRBV7-9 to TRBJ2-1, with D maybe TRBD2 (6 bases). V lost 10 bases and J 0 bases, leaving 13 bases between the germline ends. The CDR3 contains 14 residues. Germline V gives CDR1 SEHNR, CDR2 FQNEAQ (reference sequence). CDR3: CATKSGPSYNEQFF. CDR3 nucleotide sequence: TGTGCCACCAAGAGCGGGCCCTCCTACAATGAGCAGTTCTTC.